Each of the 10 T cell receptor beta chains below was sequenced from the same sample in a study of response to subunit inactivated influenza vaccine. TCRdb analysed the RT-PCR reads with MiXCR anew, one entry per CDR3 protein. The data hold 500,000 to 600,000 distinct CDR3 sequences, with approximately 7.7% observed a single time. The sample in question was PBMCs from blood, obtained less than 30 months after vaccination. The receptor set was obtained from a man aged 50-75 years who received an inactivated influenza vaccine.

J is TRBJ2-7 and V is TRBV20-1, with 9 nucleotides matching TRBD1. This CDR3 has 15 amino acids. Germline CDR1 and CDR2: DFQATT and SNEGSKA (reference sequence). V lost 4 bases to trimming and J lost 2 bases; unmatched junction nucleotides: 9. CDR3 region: CSATEGTGTAYEQYF. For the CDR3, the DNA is TGCAGTGCTACTGAAGGGACAGGGACCGCCTACGAGCAGTACTTC.

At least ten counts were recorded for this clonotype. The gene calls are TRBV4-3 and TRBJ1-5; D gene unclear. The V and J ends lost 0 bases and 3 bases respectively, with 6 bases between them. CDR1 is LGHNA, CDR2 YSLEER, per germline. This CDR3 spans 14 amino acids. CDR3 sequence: CASSQEVYNQPQHF. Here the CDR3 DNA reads TGCGCCAGCAGCCAAGAGGTCTACAATCAGCCCCAGCATTTT.

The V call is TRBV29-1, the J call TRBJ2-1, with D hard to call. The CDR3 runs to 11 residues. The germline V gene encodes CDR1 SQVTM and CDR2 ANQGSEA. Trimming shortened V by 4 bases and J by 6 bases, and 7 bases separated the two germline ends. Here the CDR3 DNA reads TGCAGCGTTGGTTATGTCAATGAGCAGTTCTTC. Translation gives CSVGYVNEQFF.

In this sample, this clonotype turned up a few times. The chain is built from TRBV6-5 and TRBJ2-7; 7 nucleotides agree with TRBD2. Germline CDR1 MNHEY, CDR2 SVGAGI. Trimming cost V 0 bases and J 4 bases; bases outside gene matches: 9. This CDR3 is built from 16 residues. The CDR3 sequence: CASSYSSGAPSYEQYF. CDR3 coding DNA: TGTGCCAGCAGTTACTCGAGCGGGGCCCCCTCGTACGAGCAGTACTTC.

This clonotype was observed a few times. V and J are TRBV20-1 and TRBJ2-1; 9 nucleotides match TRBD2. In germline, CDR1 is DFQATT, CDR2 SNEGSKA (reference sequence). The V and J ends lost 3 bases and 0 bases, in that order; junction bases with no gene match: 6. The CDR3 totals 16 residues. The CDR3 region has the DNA TGCAGTGCTAGGACTAGCGGCTCTGGCTCCTACAATGAGCAGTTCTTC. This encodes CSARTSGSGSYNEQFF.

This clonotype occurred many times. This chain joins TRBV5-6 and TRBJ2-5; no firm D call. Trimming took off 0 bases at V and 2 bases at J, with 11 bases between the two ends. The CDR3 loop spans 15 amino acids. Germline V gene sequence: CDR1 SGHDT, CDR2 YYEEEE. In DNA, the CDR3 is TGTGCCAGCAGCTTGGTGTCAGCGATTCAAGAGACCCAGTACTTC. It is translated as CASSLVSAIQETQYF.

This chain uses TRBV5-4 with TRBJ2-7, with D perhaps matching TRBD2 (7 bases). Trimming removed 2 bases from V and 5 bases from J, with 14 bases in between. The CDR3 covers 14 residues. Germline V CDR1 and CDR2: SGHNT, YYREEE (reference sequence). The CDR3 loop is CASSFGGGGDEQYF. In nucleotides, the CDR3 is TGTGCCAGCAGCTTCGGGGGAGGGGGGGACGAGCAGTACTTC.

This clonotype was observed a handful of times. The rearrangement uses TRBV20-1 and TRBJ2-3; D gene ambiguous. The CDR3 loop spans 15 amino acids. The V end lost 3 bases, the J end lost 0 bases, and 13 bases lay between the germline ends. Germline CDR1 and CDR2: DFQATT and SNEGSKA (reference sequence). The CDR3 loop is CSARKTIYSTDTQYF. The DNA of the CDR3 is TGCAGTGCTAGGAAGACCATTTATAGCACAGATACGCAGTATTTT.

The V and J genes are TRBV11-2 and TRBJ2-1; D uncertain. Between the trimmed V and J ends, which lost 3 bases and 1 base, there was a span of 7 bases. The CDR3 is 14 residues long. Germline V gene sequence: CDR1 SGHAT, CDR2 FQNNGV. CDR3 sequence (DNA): TGTGCCAGCAGCTTGTACGCTTCCTACAATGAGCAGTTCTTC. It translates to CASSLYASYNEQFF.

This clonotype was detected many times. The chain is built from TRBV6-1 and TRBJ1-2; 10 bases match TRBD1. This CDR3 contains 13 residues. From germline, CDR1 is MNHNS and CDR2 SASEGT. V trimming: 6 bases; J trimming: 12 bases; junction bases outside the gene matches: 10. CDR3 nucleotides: TGTGCCAGCAGCTCAACCGGGACAGGGGTTAACACCTTC. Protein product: CASSSTGTGVNTF.